The 3 T cell receptor beta chains presented below share a single source sample, sequenced in a study of regulatory T cells in long-lasting Graves disease. Regarding time point: newly diagnosed GD, antithyroid drugs for less than 3 months. The authors made the TCR library using RNA they extracted from PBMCs. Assembly of TCR beta libraries relied on iRepertoire HTBI primers together with Arm-PCR of CDR3 regions. A single record per CDR3 protein comes from TCRdb applying MiXCR to the multiplex PCR reads. The table records about 200,000 distinct CDR3 sequences, around 20% of them present only once. These data are also associated with another study on T cells in Graves' hyperthyroidism and ophthalmopathy.

Specimen: peripheral blood mononuclear cells (PBMCs), collected at new diagnosis, from a patient treated with antithyroid drugs. Source of these receptors: a woman aged 25 to 39 with Graves disease.

In this sample, this clonotype turned up many times. The chain carries TRBV12-3 or TRBV12-4 and TRBJ1-2; 9 nucleotides match TRBD1. CDR3 length: 15 amino acids. V was pared by 6 bases and J by 4 bases, with 9 bases of the junction left unmatched. The CDR3 here is CASRGEGTGLYGYTF. The DNA of the CDR3 is TGTGCCAGCAGGGGCGAGGGGACAGGGCTCTATGGCTACACCTTC.

This clonotype was counted many times. The gene calls are TRBV11-2 and TRBJ1-2; D remains unclear. CDR3 length equals 16 residues. Per germline, CDR1 SGHAT and CDR2 FQNNGV. With 0 bases removed from V and 2 bases from J, the gap between germline ends came to 13 bases. The CDR3 bases are TGTGCCAGCAGCTTAGATAGCGCAGGCCCAAACTATGGCTACACCTTC. Translation: CASSLDSAGPNYGYTF.

Many counts were recorded for this clonotype. The rearrangement uses TRBV5-1 and TRBJ2-3, with D perhaps matching TRBD2 (7 bases). Germline assignment: CDR1 SGHRS and CDR2 YFSETQ. V lost 4 bases and J 3 bases, leaving 18 bases between the germline ends. The CDR3 runs to 16 residues. DNA for the CDR3: TGCGCCAGCAGCGGTCCTCGGGGGGCTAGAACAGATACGCAGTATTTT. Translated, it gives CASSGPRGARTDTQYF.